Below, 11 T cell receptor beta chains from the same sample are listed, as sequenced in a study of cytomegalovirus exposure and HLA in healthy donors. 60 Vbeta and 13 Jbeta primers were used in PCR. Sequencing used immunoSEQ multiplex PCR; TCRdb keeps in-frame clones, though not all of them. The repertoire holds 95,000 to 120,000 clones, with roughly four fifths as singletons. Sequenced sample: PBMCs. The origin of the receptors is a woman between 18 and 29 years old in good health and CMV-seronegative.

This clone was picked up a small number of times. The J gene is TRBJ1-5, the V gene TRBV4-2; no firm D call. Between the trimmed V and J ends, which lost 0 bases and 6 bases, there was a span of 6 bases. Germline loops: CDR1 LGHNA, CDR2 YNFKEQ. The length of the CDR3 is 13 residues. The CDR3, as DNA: TGTGCCAGCAGCCAAGATACGGGTCAGCCCCAGCATTTT. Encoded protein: CASSQDTGQPQHF.

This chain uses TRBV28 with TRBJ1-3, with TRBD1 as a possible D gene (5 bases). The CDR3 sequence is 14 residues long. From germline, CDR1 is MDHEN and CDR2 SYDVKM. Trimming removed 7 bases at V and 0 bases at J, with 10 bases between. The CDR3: CASTRGYSGNTIYF. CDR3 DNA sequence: TGTGCCAGCACAAGGGGATACTCTGGAAACACCATATATTTT.

The chain's CDR3 is CASSFLETGGGEQYF. The DNA for the CDR3 is TGCGCCAGCAGCTTCCTCGAGACAGGGGGCGGTGAGCAGTACTTC. The V and J genes are TRBV5-1 and TRBJ2-7, with TRBD1 identical over 10 bases. Germline V gives CDR1 SGHRS, CDR2 YFSETQ. This CDR3 is built from 15 residues. The J segment lost 7 bases and the V segment lost 2 bases, leaving 9 bases of the junction unmatched.

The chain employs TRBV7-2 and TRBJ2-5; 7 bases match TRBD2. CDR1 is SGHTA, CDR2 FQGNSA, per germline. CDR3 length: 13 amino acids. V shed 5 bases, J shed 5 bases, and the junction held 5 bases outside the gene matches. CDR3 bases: TGTGCCAGCAGCCGACGGGGGGAGGAGACCCAGTACTTC. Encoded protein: CASSRRGEETQYF.

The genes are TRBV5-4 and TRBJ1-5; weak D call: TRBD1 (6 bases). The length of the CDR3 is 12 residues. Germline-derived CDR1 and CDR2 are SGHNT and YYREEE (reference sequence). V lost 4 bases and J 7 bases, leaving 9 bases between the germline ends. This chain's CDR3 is CASSKQGQPQHF. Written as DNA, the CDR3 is TGTGCCAGCAGCAAACAGGGCCAGCCCCAGCATTTT.

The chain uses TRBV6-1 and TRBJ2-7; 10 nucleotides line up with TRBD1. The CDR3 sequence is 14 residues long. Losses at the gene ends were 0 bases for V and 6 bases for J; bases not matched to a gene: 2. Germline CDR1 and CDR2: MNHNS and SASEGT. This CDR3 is CASSEAWDRGEQYV. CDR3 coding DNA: TGTGCCAGCAGTGAAGCTTGGGACAGGGGCGAGCAGTACGTC.

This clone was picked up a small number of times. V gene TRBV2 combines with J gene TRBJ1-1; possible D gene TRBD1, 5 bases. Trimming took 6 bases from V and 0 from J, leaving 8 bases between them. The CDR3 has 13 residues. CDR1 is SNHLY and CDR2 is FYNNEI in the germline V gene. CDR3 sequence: CASRTDLNTEAFF. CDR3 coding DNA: TGTGCCAGCAGGACAGACCTGAACACTGAAGCTTTCTTT.

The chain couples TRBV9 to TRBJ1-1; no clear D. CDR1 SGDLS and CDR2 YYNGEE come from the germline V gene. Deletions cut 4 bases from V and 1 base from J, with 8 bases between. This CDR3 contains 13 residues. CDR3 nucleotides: TGTGCCAGCAGCCCGCGGCCGAACACTGAAGCTTTCTTT. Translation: CASSPRPNTEAFF.

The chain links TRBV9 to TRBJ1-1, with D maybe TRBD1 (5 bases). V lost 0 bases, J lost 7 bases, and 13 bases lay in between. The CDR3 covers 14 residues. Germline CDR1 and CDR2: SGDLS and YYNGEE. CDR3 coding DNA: TGTGCCAGCAGCGTAGGGGCGGGGGACGGTGAAGCTTTCTTT. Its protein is CASSVGAGDGEAFF.

CDR3 sequence reads: CASSETNYGYTF. For the CDR3, the DNA is TGTGCCAGCAGTGAAACAAACTATGGCTACACCTTC. V gene TRBV25-1 combines with J gene TRBJ1-2; the D is unclear. From germline, CDR1 is MGHDK and CDR2 SYGVNS. V lost 2 bases and J 2 bases, leaving 3 bases between the germline ends. This CDR3 comprises 12 residues.

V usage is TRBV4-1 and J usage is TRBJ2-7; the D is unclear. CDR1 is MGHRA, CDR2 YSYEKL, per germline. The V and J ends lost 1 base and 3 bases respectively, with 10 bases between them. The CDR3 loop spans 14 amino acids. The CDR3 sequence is CASSQGLGFYEQYF. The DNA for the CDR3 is TGCGCCAGCAGCCAAGGTCTAGGATTCTACGAGCAGTACTTC.